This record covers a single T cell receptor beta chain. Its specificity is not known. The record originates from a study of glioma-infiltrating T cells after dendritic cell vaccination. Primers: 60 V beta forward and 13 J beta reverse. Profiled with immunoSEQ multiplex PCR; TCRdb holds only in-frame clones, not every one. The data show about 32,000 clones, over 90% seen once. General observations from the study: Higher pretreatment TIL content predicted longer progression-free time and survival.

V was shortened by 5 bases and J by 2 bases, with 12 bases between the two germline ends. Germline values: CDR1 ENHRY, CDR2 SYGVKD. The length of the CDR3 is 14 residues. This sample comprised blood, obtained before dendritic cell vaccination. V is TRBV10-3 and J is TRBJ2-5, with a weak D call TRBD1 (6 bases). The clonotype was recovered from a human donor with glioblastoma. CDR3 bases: TGTGCCATCAGTCCGGGACACGGACAAGAGACCCAGTACTTC. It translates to CAISPGHGQETQYF.